This T cell receptor (beta chain) was recovered during a study of T cell responses to AZD1222 COVID-19 vaccine. Study summary: Combined were second doses at about 4 or about 12 weeks. Study-level points and caveats: Repertoire samples came only from after the peak T cell response. Vaccine-related CD4 TCRs covered spike, predominating at 160-218 and 743-854. It should be noted that donors were predominantly white British and more often female, and clonal diversity was possibly underestimated.

Concerning this clone: Its matching antigen is unknown.

This CDR3 is built from 16 residues. Trimming pared 3 bases from V and 1 base from J, leaving 12 bases between. Germline V lookup: CDR1 SNHLY, CDR2 FYNNEI. Sequencing was performed with immunoSEQ multiplex PCR; in TCRdb, only in-frame clones are kept and a portion is missing. The sample lists 95,000 to 150,000 clones; around nine tenths were seen once. The chain recombines TRBV2 with TRBJ2-2; D uncertain. The sample consisted of peripheral blood, taken on day 0 of AZD1222 vaccination. This TCR was sampled from an adult in good health. The CDR3 protein is CASSDLGPRNTGELFF. DNA of the CDR3: TGTGCCAGCAGTGATTTGGGTCCGAGGAACACCGGGGAGCTGTTTTTT. The whole variable domain, filled in from reference TRBV2 and TRBJ2-2, reads EPEVTQTPSHQVTQMGQEVILRCVPISNHLYFYWYRQILGQKVEFLVSFYNNEISEKSEIFDDQFSVERPDGSNFTLKIRSTKLEDSAMYFCASSDLGPRNTGELFFGEGSRLTVL.